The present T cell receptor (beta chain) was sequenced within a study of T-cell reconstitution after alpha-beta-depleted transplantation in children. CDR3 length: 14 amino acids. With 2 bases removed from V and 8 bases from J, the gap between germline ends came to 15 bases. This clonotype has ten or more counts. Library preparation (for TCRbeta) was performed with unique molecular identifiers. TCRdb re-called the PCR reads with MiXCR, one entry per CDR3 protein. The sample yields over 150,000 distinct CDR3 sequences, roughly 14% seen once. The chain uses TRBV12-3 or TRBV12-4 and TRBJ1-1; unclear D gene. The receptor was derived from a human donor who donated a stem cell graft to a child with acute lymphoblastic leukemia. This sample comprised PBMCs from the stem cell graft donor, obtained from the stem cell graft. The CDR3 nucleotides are TGTGCCAGCAGTTTATTTTTTAGGGCCTCCGAAGCTTTCTTT. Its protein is CASSLFFRASEAFF.